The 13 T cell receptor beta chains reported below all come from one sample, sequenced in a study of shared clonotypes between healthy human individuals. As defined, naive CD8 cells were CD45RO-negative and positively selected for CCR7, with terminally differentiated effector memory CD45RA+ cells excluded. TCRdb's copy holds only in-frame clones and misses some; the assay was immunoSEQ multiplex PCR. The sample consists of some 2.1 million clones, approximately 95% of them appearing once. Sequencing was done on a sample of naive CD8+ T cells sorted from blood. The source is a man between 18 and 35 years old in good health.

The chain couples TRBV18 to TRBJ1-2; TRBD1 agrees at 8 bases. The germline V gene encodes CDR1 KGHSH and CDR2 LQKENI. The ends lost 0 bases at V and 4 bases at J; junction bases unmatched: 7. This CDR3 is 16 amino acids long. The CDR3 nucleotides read TGTGCCAGCTCACCACCGACCAGGGGGCACGTCTATGGCTACACCTTC. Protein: CASSPPTRGHVYGYTF.

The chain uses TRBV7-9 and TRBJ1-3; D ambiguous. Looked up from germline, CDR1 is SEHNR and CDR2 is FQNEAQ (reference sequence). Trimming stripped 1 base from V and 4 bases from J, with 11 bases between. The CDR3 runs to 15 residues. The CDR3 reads CASSLGWGVGNTIYF. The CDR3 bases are TGTGCCAGCAGCTTAGGGTGGGGTGTCGGAAACACCATATATTTT.

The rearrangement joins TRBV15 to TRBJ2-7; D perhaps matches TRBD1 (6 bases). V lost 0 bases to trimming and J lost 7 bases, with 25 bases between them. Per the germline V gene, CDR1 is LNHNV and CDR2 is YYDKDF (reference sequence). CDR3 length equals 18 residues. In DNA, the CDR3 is TGTGCCACCAGCAGAGACCCCGCAGGGGCACCTCTGGAAGGGGAGCAGTACTTC. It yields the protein CATSRDPAGAPLEGEQYF.

The chain's CDR3 is CASRNGSRGHNEQFF. The DNA for the CDR3 is TGTGCCAGCAGAAACGGGAGCCGGGGACACAATGAGCAGTTCTTC. The rearrangement links TRBV21-1 to TRBJ2-1; the DNA was not used to check the table's D call, TRBD2. TRBV21-1 is listed as a pseudogene. This CDR3 spans 15 amino acids.

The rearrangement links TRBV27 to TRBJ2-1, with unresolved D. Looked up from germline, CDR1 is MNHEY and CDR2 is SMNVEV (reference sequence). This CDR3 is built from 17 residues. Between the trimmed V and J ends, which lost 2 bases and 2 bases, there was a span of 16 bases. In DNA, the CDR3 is TGTGCCAGCAGTTTAACGTTCCCAGCGCTGACCTACAATGAGCAGTTCTTC. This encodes CASSLTFPALTYNEQFF.

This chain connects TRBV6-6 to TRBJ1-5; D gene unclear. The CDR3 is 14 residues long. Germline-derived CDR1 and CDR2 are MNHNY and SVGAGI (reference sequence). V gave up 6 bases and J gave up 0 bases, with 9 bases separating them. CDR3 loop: CASSDLYSNQPQHF. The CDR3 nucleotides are TGTGCCAGCAGCGACCTCTATAGCAATCAGCCCCAGCATTTT.

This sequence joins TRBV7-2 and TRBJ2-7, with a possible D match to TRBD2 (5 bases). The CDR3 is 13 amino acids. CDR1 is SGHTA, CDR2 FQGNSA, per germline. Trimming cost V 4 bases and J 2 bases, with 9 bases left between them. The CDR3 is CASSSQEAYEQYF. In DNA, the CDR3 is TGTGCCAGCAGCTCCCAGGAGGCCTACGAGCAGTACTTC.

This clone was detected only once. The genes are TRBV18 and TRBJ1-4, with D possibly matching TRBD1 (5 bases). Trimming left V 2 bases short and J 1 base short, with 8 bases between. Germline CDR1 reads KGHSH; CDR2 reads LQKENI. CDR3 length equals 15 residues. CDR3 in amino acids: CASSPVGGTNEKLFF. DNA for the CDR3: TGTGCCAGCTCACCAGTCGGGGGAACTAATGAAAAACTGTTTTTT.

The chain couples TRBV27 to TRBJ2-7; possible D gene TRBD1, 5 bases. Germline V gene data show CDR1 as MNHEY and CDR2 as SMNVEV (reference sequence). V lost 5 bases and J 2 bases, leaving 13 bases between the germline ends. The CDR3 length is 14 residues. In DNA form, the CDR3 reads TGTGCCAGCAGTAATGGGGCTGCCCCCTACGAGCAGTACTTC. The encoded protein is CASSNGAAPYEQYF.

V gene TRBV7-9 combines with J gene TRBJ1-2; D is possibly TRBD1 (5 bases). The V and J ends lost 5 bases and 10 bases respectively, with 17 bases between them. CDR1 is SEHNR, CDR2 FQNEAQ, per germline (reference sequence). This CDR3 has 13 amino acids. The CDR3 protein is CASSPGTSIDYTF. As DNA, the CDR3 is TGTGCCAGCAGCCCAGGGACTTCAATTGACTACACCTTC.

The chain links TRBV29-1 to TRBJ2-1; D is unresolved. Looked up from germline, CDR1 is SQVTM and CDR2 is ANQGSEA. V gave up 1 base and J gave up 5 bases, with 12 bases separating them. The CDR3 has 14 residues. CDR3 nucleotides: TGCAGCGTTGAAGGCTTGATATCGGACAATGAGCAGTTCTTC. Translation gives CSVEGLISDNEQFF.

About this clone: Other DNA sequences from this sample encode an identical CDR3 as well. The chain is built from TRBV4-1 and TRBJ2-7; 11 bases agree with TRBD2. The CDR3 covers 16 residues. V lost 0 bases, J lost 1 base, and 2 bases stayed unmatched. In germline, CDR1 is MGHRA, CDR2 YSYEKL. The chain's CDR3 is CASSQELAGVSYEQYF. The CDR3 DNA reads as TGCGCCAGCAGCCAAGAACTAGCGGGGGTTTCCTACGAGCAGTACTTC.

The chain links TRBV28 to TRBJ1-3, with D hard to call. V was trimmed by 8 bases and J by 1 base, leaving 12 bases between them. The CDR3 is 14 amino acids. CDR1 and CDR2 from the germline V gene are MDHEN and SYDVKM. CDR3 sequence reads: CASASRWSGNTIYF. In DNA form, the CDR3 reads TGTGCCAGCGCCTCCCGGTGGTCTGGAAACACCATATATTTT. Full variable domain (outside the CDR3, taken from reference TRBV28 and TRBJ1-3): DVKVTQSSRYLVKRTGEKVFLECVQDMDHENMFWYRQDPGLGLRLIYFSYDVKMKEKGDIPEGYSVSREKKERFSLILESASTNQTSMYLCASASRWSGNTIYFGEGSWLTVV.